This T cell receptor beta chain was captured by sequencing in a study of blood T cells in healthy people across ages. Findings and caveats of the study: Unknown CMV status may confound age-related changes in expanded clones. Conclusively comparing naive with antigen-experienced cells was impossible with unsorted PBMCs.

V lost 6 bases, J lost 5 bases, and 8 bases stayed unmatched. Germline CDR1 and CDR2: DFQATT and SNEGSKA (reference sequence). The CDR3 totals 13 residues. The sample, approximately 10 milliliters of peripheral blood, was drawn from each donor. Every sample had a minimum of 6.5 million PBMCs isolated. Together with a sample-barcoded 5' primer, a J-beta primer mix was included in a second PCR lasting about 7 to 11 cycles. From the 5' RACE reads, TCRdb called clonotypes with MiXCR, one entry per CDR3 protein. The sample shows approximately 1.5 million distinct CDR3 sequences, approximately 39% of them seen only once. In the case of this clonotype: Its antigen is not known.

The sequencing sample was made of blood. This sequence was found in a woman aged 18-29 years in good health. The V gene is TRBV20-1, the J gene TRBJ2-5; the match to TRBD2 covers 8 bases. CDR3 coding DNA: TGCAGTGCAGGAGGACTAGCCGGGGAGACCCAGTACTTC. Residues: CSAGGLAGETQYF.